The 29 T cell receptor beta chains in this list originate from one sample, sequenced in a study of blood T cell repertoires in COVID-19. Assay used: immunoSEQ multiplex PCR; TCRdb lists only in-frame clones, some missing. The sample consists of under 60,000 clones, roughly four fifths of them appearing once. The source material was peripheral blood. The receptors originated from a man aged 60 to 75 with acute or convalescent COVID-19.

The chain links TRBV5-4 to TRBJ2-5, with D perhaps TRBD2 (6 bases). Germline CDR1 SGHNT, CDR2 YYREEE (reference sequence). The V end lost 4 bases, the J end lost 4 bases, and 17 bases lay between the germline ends. The CDR3 totals 15 residues. CDR3 amino acids: CASSPSAGRSETQYF. The CDR3 nucleotides read TGTGCCAGCAGCCCCTCGGCGGGACGTTCAGAGACCCAGTACTTC.

In its sample, this clone was seen a few times. The CDR3 reads CASSLRLGGQHTEAFF. The CDR3 region has the DNA TGTGCCAGCAGCCTTCGACTTGGGGGACAGCACACTGAAGCTTTCTTT. The chain carries TRBV9 and TRBJ1-1, with 7 bases matching TRBD1. The CDR3 contains 16 residues. The germline V gene has CDR1 SGDLS and CDR2 YYNGEE. J lost 3 bases, V lost 4 bases, and 12 bases had no gene match.

The genes are TRBV19 and TRBJ1-4; 8 bases map to TRBD1. From germline, CDR1 is LNHDA and CDR2 SQIVND (reference sequence). Trimming removed 7 bases from V and 4 bases from J; junction bases left unmatched: 17. This CDR3 spans 18 amino acids. The CDR3 coding sequence is TGTGCCAGTACCCCCCTCTGGCAGGGGGCGTCAAATAATGAAAAACTGTTTTTT. Protein: CASTPLWQGASNNEKLFF.

The chain employs TRBV5-4 and TRBJ2-5; 9 positions agree with TRBD2. Germline V gene lookup returns CDR1 SGHNT and CDR2 YYREEE (reference sequence). CDR3 length: 15 residues. Unmatched junction bases numbered 8, after V lost 4 bases and J lost 4 bases. CDR3 in amino acids: CASSRRVAGAETQYF. CDR3 nucleotide sequence: TGTGCCAGCAGCCGTCGGGTAGCGGGGGCAGAGACCCAGTACTTC.

The gene calls are TRBV5-6 and TRBJ1-3; unclear D gene. This CDR3 has 16 amino acids. Trimming left V 4 bases short and J 11 bases short, with 25 bases between. The V gene's germline CDR1 is SGHDT and CDR2 YYEEEE. This CDR3 is CASSVAEGYLVEAIYF. Here the CDR3 DNA reads TGTGCCAGCAGCGTCGCAGAGGGCTACCTAGTGGAGGCCATATATTTT.

The J gene is TRBJ1-6, the V gene TRBV15; a weak D match, TRBD1 (5 bases). The CDR3 extends over 15 amino acids. Germline CDR1 is LNHNV and CDR2 is YYDKDF (reference sequence). V dropped 4 bases and J dropped 7 bases, with 14 bases sitting between them. The CDR3: CATSTWTQENSPLHF. CDR3 in DNA: TGTGCCACCAGCACCTGGACACAGGAGAATTCACCCCTCCACTTT. The whole variable domain, filled in from reference TRBV15 and TRBJ1-6, reads DAMVIQNPRYQVTQFGKPVTLSCSQTLNHNVMYWYQQKSSQAPKLLFHYYDKDFNNEADTPDNFQSRRPNTSFCFLDIRSPGLGDTAMYLCATSTWTQENSPLHFGNGTRLTVT.

This clone has a handful of counts. The chain couples TRBV19 to TRBJ1-2, with D hard to call. Germline V gives CDR1 LNHDA, CDR2 SQIVND (reference sequence). The length of the CDR3 is 13 residues. The germline V and J ends were trimmed by 1 base and 5 bases, with 8 bases remaining between them. Written as DNA, the CDR3 is TGTGCCAGTAGTATAGGCCCAACTTATGGCTACACCTTC. Its protein product is CASSIGPTYGYTF.

The chain couples TRBV5-1 to TRBJ2-2; a possible D gene is TRBD2 (5 bases). CDR1 SGHRS and CDR2 YFSETQ come from the germline V gene. Trimming took 1 base from V and 8 from J, leaving 9 bases between them. The CDR3 runs 13 residues. The CDR3: CASSLSPGGELFF. The DNA for the CDR3 is TGCGCCAGCAGCTTGAGCCCGGGGGGGGAGCTGTTTTTT.

The chain is built from TRBV12-5 and TRBJ1-1; D uncertain. The germline V gene has CDR1 LGHNT and CDR2 FRNRAP. The germline V and J ends were trimmed by 1 base and 0 bases, with 6 bases remaining between them. The CDR3 length is 14 residues. The CDR3 is CASGLAVLNTEAFF. The CDR3 DNA follows: TGTGCTAGTGGTTTGGCAGTCTTGAACACTGAAGCTTTCTTT.

The V gene is TRBV4-2, the J gene TRBJ2-2; D unresolved. This CDR3 is built from 15 residues. V lost 2 bases and J 1 base, leaving 8 bases between the germline ends. The germline V gene has CDR1 LGHNA and CDR2 YNFKEQ. As DNA, the CDR3 is TGTGCCAGCAGCCAAATACAGCTGAACACCGGGGAGCTGTTTTTT. The encoded protein is CASSQIQLNTGELFF.

V and J are TRBV11-2 and TRBJ2-7; the D gene is possibly TRBD2 (5 bases). Germline CDR1 and CDR2: SGHAT and FQNNGV. V dropped 3 bases and J dropped 7 bases, with 19 bases sitting between them. This CDR3 is 15 amino acids long. The CDR3 DNA reads TGTGCCAGCAGCTTCCGGACTCTAAGGACGGGGGAGCAGTACTTC. This translates into CASSFRTLRTGEQYF.

This clone was seen only a few times. The rearrangement joins TRBV7-2 to TRBJ2-1, with D perhaps TRBD2 (5 bases). Germline values: CDR1 SGHTA, CDR2 FQGNSA. V dropped 4 bases and J dropped 12 bases, with 16 bases sitting between them. The CDR3 is 13 amino acids. The CDR3 is CASSSYSPSGQFF. For the CDR3, the DNA is TGTGCCAGCAGCTCGTATTCCCCAAGCGGGCAGTTCTTC.

The J gene is TRBJ2-7, the V gene TRBV6-5; D might be TRBD1 (5 bases). The CDR3 spans 13 residues. Trimming took 0 bases from V and 4 from J, leaving 7 bases between them. Germline loops: CDR1 MNHEY, CDR2 SVGAGI. CDR3 region: CASSYSDSYEQYF. The CDR3 bases are TGTGCCAGCAGTTACTCTGACAGTTACGAGCAGTACTTC.

J is TRBJ1-3 and V is TRBV6-5, with 10 bases aligning to TRBD1. The CDR3 is made up of 16 amino acids. Per germline, CDR1 MNHEY and CDR2 SVGAGI. Unmatched junction bases numbered 3, after V lost 4 bases and J lost 0 bases. The chain's CDR3 is CASSWRQGASGNTIYF. The DNA for the CDR3 is TGTGCCAGCAGTTGGAGACAGGGGGCCTCTGGAAACACCATATATTTT.

The chain employs TRBV21-1 and TRBJ2-4; no check of the table's D call, TRBD1, against the DNA was made. TRBV21-1 is classified as a pseudogene. The CDR3 sequence is 16 residues long. CDR3 loop: CASTKTRDRGRDIQYF. The CDR3 DNA is TGTGCCAGCACCAAAACCCGGGACAGGGGAAGAGACATTCAGTACTTC.

The chain couples TRBV11-2 to TRBJ1-6, with TRBD1 matching 8 bases. The CDR3 spans 16 residues. The junction had 4 bases not matched to a gene; V was cut back by 3 bases and J by 3 bases. Germline V gene data show CDR1 as SGHAT and CDR2 as FQNNGV. The CDR3 nucleotides are TGTGCCAGCAGCTTGGGGACAGGCCGCTATAATTCACCCCTCCACTTT. It encodes CASSLGTGRYNSPLHF.

A single count supports this clone. The sample has other DNA sequences that encode this CDR3 too. This chain uses TRBV5-6 with TRBJ2-1; possibly TRBD1 for D (6 bases). Germline V gene data show CDR1 as SGHDT and CDR2 as YYEEEE. V was pared by 1 base and J by 2 bases, with 7 bases between. The CDR3 consists of 14 residues. The CDR3, as DNA: TGTGCCAGCAGCTTGCAGGGGCCCTACAATGAGCAGTTCTTC. This gives the protein CASSLQGPYNEQFF.

J is TRBJ2-3 and V is TRBV7-2, with TRBD1 as a possible D gene (5 bases). Germline V gene data show CDR1 as SGHTA and CDR2 as FQGNSA. The CDR3 length is 15 residues. V lost 1 base to trimming and J lost 1 base, with 9 bases between them. The CDR3 protein is CASSLDQGGTDTQYF. The CDR3 DNA sequence: TGTGCCAGCAGCTTAGACCAGGGTGGCACAGATACGCAGTATTTT. Filled out from reference TRBV7-2 and TRBJ2-3, the complete variable domain reads GAGVSQSPSNKVTEKGKDVELRCDPISGHTALYWYRQSLGQGLEFLIYFQGNSAPDKSGLPSDRFSAERTGGSVSTLTIQRTQQEDSAVYLCASSLDQGGTDTQYFGPGTRLTVL.

This chain uses TRBV5-1 with TRBJ1-1; unclear D gene. The CDR3 spans 15 residues. V lost 0 bases, J lost 1 base, and 10 bases lay in between. Per the germline V gene, CDR1 is SGHRS and CDR2 is YFSETQ. The CDR3 nucleotides read TGCGCCAGCAGCTTGGAGGAGTTGGGGAACACTGAAGCTTTCTTT. It is translated as CASSLEELGNTEAFF.

This sequence joins TRBV30 and TRBJ1-2; 9 positions agree with TRBD1. J lost 7 bases, V lost 6 bases, and 9 bases had no gene match. Germline V gene sequence: CDR1 GTSNPN, CDR2 SVGIG (reference sequence). This CDR3 has 13 residues. The CDR3 bases are TGTGCCTGCACCTCGGGACAGGGTAGTGGCTACACCTTC. It is translated as CACTSGQGSGYTF.

The chain recombines TRBV4-1 with TRBJ2-4; D is undetermined. Germline loops: CDR1 MGHRA, CDR2 YSYEKL. This CDR3 contains 17 residues. V gave up 3 bases and J gave up 0 bases, with 15 bases separating them. The CDR3 sequence is CASSQGLRPLAKNIQYF. CDR3 in DNA: TGCGCCAGCAGCCAGGGCTTAAGACCCCTAGCCAAAAACATTCAGTACTTC.

This clone was seen just once. The V call is TRBV24-1, the J call TRBJ1-2; D is uncertain. The V gene lost 4 bases and the J gene lost 2 bases, with 7 bases spanning the gap. Germline V gives CDR1 KGHDR, CDR2 SFDVKD. This CDR3 is built from 13 residues. As DNA, the CDR3 is TGTGCCACCAGTGAGGAGACCAACTATGGCTACACCTTC. This gives the protein CATSEETNYGYTF.

This clone occurred a few times. This chain connects TRBV18 to TRBJ1-4; no clear D gene. Looked up from germline, CDR1 is KGHSH and CDR2 is LQKENI. The length of the CDR3 is 16 residues. Trimming cost V 4 bases and J 8 bases, with 20 bases left between them. The CDR3 DNA sequence: TGTGCCAGCTCACTCACTCAGGTCTCCCGAAAGGAAAAACTGTTTTTT. This sequence encodes CASSLTQVSRKEKLFF.

The CDR3: CASGLQGAGEKLFF. For the CDR3, the DNA is TGTGCCAGCGGCTTACAGGGGGCGGGGGAAAAACTGTTTTTT. The chain employs TRBV2 and TRBJ1-4; the match to TRBD1 covers 9 bases. The ends lost 8 bases at V and 8 bases at J; junction bases unmatched: 9. This CDR3 has 14 amino acids. CDR1 is SNHLY, CDR2 FYNNEI, per germline.

J is TRBJ1-4 and V is TRBV11-2, with TRBD1 identical over 11 bases. The germline CDR1 and CDR2 sequences are SGHAT and FQNNGV. Losses at the gene ends were 5 bases for V and 7 bases for J; bases not matched to a gene: 6. This CDR3 is built from 15 residues. The CDR3 DNA reads TGTGCCAGCAGCCCACGGACAGGGGGCTTTGAAAAACTGTTTTTT. Its protein product is CASSPRTGGFEKLFF.

V and J are TRBV2 and TRBJ2-3; 13 nucleotides agree with TRBD2. Per germline, CDR1 SNHLY and CDR2 FYNNEI. V shed 5 bases and J 4 bases; nucleotides not matched to a gene: 15. CDR3 length equals 19 residues. This CDR3 is CASSLLAGGPQGDADTQYF. The CDR3 DNA is TGTGCCAGCAGTTTACTAGCGGGGGGGCCTCAAGGTGATGCAGATACGCAGTATTTT.

The rearrangement uses TRBV7-8 and TRBJ1-5; no clear D gene. Trimming pared 0 bases from V and 6 bases from J, leaving 12 bases between. Germline assignment: CDR1 SGHVS and CDR2 FQNEAQ. This CDR3 contains 15 residues. The CDR3 loop is CASSLAWQEGQPQHF. In DNA, the CDR3 is TGTGCCAGCAGCTTAGCATGGCAGGAAGGTCAGCCCCAGCATTTT.

The gene calls are TRBV28 and TRBJ1-6; tentative D call: TRBD1 (5 bases). The CDR3 sequence is 16 residues long. Per the germline V gene, CDR1 is MDHEN and CDR2 is SYDVKM. The V end lost 5 bases, the J end lost 5 bases, and 16 bases lay between the germline ends. The CDR3 nucleotides read TGTGCCAGCAGTATTACCGGGACTGGCAATAATTCACCCCTCCACTTT. It is translated as CASSITGTGNNSPLHF. Filled out from reference TRBV28 and TRBJ1-6, the complete variable domain reads DVKVTQSSRYLVKRTGEKVFLECVQDMDHENMFWYRQDPGLGLRLIYFSYDVKMKEKGDIPEGYSVSREKKERFSLILESASTNQTSMYLCASSITGTGNNSPLHFGNGTRLTVT.

This chain joins TRBV2 and TRBJ1-5, with a possible D match to TRBD1 (6 bases). The germline CDR1 and CDR2 sequences are SNHLY and FYNNEI. V gave up 7 bases and J gave up 7 bases, with 23 bases separating them. The CDR3 extends over 16 amino acids. The CDR3 region has the DNA TGTGCCAGCACCCTAAACCCGCAGGGGAGCGGCCAGCCCCAGCATTTT. It encodes CASTLNPQGSGQPQHF.